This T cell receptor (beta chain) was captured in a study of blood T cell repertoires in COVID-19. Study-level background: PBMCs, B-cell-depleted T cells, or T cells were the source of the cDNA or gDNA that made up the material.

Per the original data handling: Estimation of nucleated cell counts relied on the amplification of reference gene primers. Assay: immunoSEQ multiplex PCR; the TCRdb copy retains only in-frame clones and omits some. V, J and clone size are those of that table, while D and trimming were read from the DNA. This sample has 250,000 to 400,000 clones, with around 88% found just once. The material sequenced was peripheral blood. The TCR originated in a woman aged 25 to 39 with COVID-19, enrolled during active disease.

The CDR3 loop is CASSLAGNTIYF. The CDR3 DNA reads as TGTGCCAGCAGCTTAGCGGGAAACACCATATATTTT. J is TRBJ1-3 and V is TRBV5-8; no definite D call. Trimming cost V 2 bases and J 4 bases, with 4 bases left between them. Per the germline V gene, CDR1 is SGHTS and CDR2 is YDEGEE. The CDR3 extends over 12 amino acids.